These 14 T cell receptor beta chains originate from one sample sequenced in a study of response to subunit inactivated influenza vaccine. A single record per CDR3 protein comes from TCRdb applying MiXCR to the RT-PCR reads. Among roughly 500,000 distinct CDR3 sequences listed, 25% were seen once. The sample in question was CD4+ T cells sorted from PBMCs, obtained 5 to 6 days after vaccination. The receptors shown here come from a man aged 45-65 years who received an inactivated influenza vaccine.

The gene calls are TRBV5-1 and TRBJ2-1; no clear D. CDR1 is SGHRS, CDR2 YFSETQ, per germline. Trimming pared 0 bases from V and 9 bases from J, leaving 10 bases between. CDR3 length: 13 residues. CDR3: CASSLEYKGEQFF. The CDR3 nucleotides read TGCGCCAGCAGCTTGGAATACAAGGGTGAGCAGTTCTTC. The entire variable domain, with the rest obtained from reference TRBV5-1 and TRBJ2-1, is as follows: KAGVTQTPRYLIKTRGQQVTLSCSPISGHRSVSWYQQTPGQGLQFLFEYFSETQRNKGNFPGRFSGRQFSNSRSEMNVSTLELGDSALYLCASSLEYKGEQFFGPGTRLTVL.

The chain combines TRBV5-5 with TRBJ1-1, with TRBD1 as a possible D gene (5 bases). Trimming left V 4 bases short and J 3 bases short, with 13 bases between. The CDR3 runs 14 residues. CDR1 is SGHKS and CDR2 is YYEKEE in the germline V gene (reference sequence). CDR3 residues: CASSRGRGDTEAFF. In nucleotides, the CDR3 is TGTGCCAGCAGCCGAGGACGGGGGGACACTGAAGCTTTCTTT.

The rearrangement joins TRBV11-2 to TRBJ2-6; TRBD1 might be the D (6 bases). This CDR3 is 16 amino acids long. Germline assignment: CDR1 SGHAT and CDR2 FQNNGV. Trimming cost V 7 bases and J 0 bases, with 13 bases left between them. CDR3 sequence: CASIKLQGSGANVLTF. In DNA form, the CDR3 reads TGTGCCAGCATAAAGCTACAGGGCTCTGGGGCCAACGTCCTGACTTTC.

The rearrangement joins TRBV5-1 to TRBJ2-3; TRBD2 matches at 9 bases. Germline V gives CDR1 SGHRS, CDR2 YFSETQ. This CDR3 has 16 amino acids. V was clipped by 0 bases and J by 2 bases; unmatched bases: 4. CDR3 DNA sequence: TGCGCCAGCAGCTTGGGGTCTAGCGGGATCACAGATACGCAGTATTTT. Translating it yields CASSLGSSGITDTQYF. Supplemented by reference TRBV5-1 and TRBJ2-3, the full variable domain reads KAGVTQTPRYLIKTRGQQVTLSCSPISGHRSVSWYQQTPGQGLQFLFEYFSETQRNKGNFPGRFSGRQFSNSRSEMNVSTLELGDSALYLCASSLGSSGITDTQYFGPGTRLTVL.

This clonotype turned up a few times. The rearrangement uses TRBV12-3 or TRBV12-4 and TRBJ2-1, with 11 positions matching TRBD2. This CDR3 contains 14 residues. V lost 6 bases and J lost 9; bases outside the gene matches: 7. In DNA, the CDR3 is TGTGCCAGCAGAATAGCGGGGGGGTTTTTTGAGCAGTTCTTC. This translates into CASRIAGGFFEQFF.

Of note for this clonotype: The final CDR3 position lacks the conserved phenylalanine or tryptophan, pointing to a likely read error. This chain connects TRBV12-3 or TRBV12-4 to TRBJ2-7, with TRBD2 as a possible D gene (5 bases). V lost 5 bases and J 7 bases, leaving 18 bases between the germline ends. The CDR3 runs 14 residues. The CDR3 region is CASSPDILPGEQYL. CDR3 nucleotide sequence: TGTGCCAGCAGTCCTGACATACTGCCGGGGGAGCAGTACCTC.

The rearrangement uses TRBV12-3 or TRBV12-4 and TRBJ2-7, with TRBD2 matching 13 bases. Trimming took 5 bases from V and 3 from J; bases not matched to a gene: 13. This CDR3 is 18 amino acids long. Here the CDR3 reads CASSPTIQTSGGLYEQYF. In nucleotides, the CDR3 is TGTGCCAGCAGTCCTACGATCCAGACTAGCGGGGGGCTCTACGAGCAGTACTTC.

The chain links TRBV11-2 to TRBJ1-3; D call uncertain. CDR1 is SGHAT, CDR2 FQNNGV, per germline. The V and J ends lost 0 bases and 3 bases respectively, with 9 bases between them. The CDR3 is 15 amino acids. The CDR3 DNA reads as TGTGCCAGCAGCTTAGATATCGGAGGTGGAAACACCATATATTTT. Amino acids: CASSLDIGGGNTIYF.

This chain uses TRBV29-1 with TRBJ2-5, with a weak D call TRBD1 (6 bases). This CDR3 region has 11 residues. Trimming cost V 8 bases and J 5 bases, with 12 bases left between them. Germline assignment: CDR1 SQVTM and CDR2 ANQGSEA. CDR3 sequence: CSLNQGETQYF. Here the CDR3 DNA reads TGCAGCTTAAATCAGGGGGAGACCCAGTACTTC.

The table lists this clonotype with a few counts. The CDR3 DNA reads as TGTGCCAGCAGATTTAGCGGGAGCTACGAGCAGTACTTC. It yields the protein CASRFSGSYEQYF. J is TRBJ2-7 and V is TRBV12-3 or TRBV12-4, with 9 positions matching TRBD2. V dropped 6 bases and J dropped 3; count of bases not matched to a gene: 3. The CDR3 has 13 residues.

The rearrangement links TRBV11-3 to TRBJ2-3; perhaps D is TRBD1 or TRBD2 (6 bases each). Per the germline V gene, CDR1 is SGHNT and CDR2 is YENEEA. This CDR3 comprises 14 residues. V was clipped by 5 bases and J by 6 bases, with 15 bases between them. The DNA for the CDR3 is TGTGCCAGCAGCCTTCATTCGGGGGCCGATACGCAGTATTTT. Its translation: CASSLHSGADTQYF.

A few counts support this clonotype. The chain joins TRBV20-1 to TRBJ2-7, with D possibly TRBD1 on 5 matching bases. Germline V gives CDR1 DFQATT, CDR2 SNEGSKA (reference sequence). Trimming pared 0 bases from V and 0 bases from J, leaving 6 bases between. CDR3 size: 13 residues. The DNA of the CDR3 is TGCAGTGCTAGAGACGGACACTCCTACGAGCAGTACTTC. Translated: CSARDGHSYEQYF.

The V and J genes are TRBV12-3 or TRBV12-4 and TRBJ1-1; D is unresolved. The V end lost 4 bases, the J end lost 8 bases, and 14 bases lay between the germline ends. The CDR3 has 13 amino acids. The DNA of the CDR3 is TGTGCCAGCAGTTCGCTCACGACATTCGAAGCTTTCTTT. Its protein is CASSSLTTFEAFF.

The V gene is TRBV20-1, the J gene TRBJ2-5, with TRBD2 matching over 11 bases. V shed 1 base and J 7 bases; nucleotides not matched to a gene: 8. CDR1 is DFQATT, CDR2 SNEGSKA, per germline (reference sequence). This CDR3 region has 15 residues. CDR3 protein: CSARVAGGPGGTQYF. As DNA, the CDR3 is TGCAGTGCTAGAGTAGCGGGAGGGCCGGGCGGGACCCAGTACTTC.